This TCR beta chain was profiled in a study of T-cell memory formation after mild COVID-19. The V gene's germline CDR1 is SGHVS and CDR2 FQNEAQ. Trimming cost V 5 bases and J 5 bases; bases outside gene matches: 7. The CDR3 has 15 amino acids. TCRdb processed the 5' RACE reads anew with MiXCR; each CDR3 protein has one entry. The sample has hundreds of thousands of distinct CDR3 sequences, 14% seen once; the top ten hold about 22%. This chain uses TRBV7-8 with TRBJ2-1; 9 positions agree with TRBD2. The TCR originated in a man aged 18 to 29 who had mild COVID-19 (a few samples of this study predate the infection). Cell type and time point are not known. Material for sequencing was PBMCs or a T cell subset sorted from them (not recorded which). Here the CDR3 DNA reads TGTGCCAGCAGCGCAGTAGCGGGGGCCGACAATGAGCAGTTCTTC. It translates to CASSAVAGADNEQFF. Complete variable domain (other parts from reference TRBV7-8 and TRBJ2-1): GAGVSQSPRYKVAKRGQDVALRCDPISGHVSLFWYQQALGQGPEFLTYFQNEAQLDKSGLPSDRFFAERPEGSVSTLKIQRTQQEDSAVYLCASSAVAGADNEQFFGPGTRLTVL.